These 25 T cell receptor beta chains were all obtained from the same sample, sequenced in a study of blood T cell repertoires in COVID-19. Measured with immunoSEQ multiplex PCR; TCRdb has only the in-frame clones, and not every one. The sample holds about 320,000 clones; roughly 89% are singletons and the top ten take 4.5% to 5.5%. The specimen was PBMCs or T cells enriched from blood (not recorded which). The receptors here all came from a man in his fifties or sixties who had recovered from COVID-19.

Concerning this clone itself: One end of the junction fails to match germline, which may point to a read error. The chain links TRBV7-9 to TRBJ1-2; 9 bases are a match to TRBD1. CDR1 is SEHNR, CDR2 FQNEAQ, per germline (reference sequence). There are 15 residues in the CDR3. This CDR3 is CANSLATGGDYGYTF. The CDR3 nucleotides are TGTGCCAACAGCTTAGCGACAGGGGGTGACTATGGCTACACCTTC.

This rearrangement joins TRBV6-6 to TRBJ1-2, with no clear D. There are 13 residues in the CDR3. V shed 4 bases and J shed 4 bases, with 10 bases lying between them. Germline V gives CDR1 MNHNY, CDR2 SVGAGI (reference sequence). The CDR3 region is CASSSGMGYGYTF. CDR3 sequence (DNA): TGTGCCAGCAGTTCGGGTATGGGCTATGGCTACACCTTC.

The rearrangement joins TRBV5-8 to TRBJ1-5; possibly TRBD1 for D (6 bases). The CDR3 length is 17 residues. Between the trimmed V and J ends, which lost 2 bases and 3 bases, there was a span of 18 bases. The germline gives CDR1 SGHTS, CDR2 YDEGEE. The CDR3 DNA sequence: TGTGCCAGCAGCTTAACAGGGTCCCAAATTGCCAATCAGCCCCAGCATTTT. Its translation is CASSLTGSQIANQPQHF.

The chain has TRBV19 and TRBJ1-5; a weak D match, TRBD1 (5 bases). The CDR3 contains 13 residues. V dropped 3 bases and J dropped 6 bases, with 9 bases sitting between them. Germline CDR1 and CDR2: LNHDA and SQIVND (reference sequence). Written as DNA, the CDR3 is TGTGCCAGTAGTATCAGGGAAAGTCAGCCCCAGCATTTT. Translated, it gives CASSIRESQPQHF.

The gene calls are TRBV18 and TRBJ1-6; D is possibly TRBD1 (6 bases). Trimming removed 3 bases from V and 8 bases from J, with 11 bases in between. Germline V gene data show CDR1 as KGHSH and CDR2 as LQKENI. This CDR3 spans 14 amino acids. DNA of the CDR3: TGTGCCAGCTCACCTCAGGGGAGAGATTCACCCCTCCACTTT. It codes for CASSPQGRDSPLHF.

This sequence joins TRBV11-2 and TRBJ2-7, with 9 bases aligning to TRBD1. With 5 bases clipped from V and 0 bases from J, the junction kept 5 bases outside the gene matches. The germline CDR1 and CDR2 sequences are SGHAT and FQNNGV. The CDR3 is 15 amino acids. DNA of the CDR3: TGTGCCAGCAGCCTGGGACAGGGATACTCCTACGAGCAGTACTTC. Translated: CASSLGQGYSYEQYF.

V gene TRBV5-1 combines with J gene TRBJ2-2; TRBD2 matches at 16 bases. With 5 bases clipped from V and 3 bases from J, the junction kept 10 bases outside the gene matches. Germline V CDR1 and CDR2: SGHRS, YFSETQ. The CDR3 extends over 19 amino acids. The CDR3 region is CASSPGTSGRAVDTGELFF. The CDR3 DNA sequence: TGCGCCAGCAGTCCCGGGACTAGCGGGAGGGCCGTCGACACCGGGGAGCTGTTTTTT.

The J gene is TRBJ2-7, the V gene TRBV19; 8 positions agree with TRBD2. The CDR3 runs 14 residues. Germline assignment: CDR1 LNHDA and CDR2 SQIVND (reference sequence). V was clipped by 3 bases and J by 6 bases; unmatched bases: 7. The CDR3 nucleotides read TGTGCCAGTAGTATCGGTAGCGGGAACGGCGAGCAGTACTTC. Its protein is CASSIGSGNGEQYF.

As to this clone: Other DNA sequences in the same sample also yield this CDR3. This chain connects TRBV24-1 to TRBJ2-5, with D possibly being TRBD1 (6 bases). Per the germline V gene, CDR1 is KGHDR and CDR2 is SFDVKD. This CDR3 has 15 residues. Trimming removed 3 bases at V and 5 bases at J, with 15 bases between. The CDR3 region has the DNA TGTGCCACCAGTGATCCCAGGGGTCCTGGTGAGACCCAGTACTTC. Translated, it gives CATSDPRGPGETQYF.

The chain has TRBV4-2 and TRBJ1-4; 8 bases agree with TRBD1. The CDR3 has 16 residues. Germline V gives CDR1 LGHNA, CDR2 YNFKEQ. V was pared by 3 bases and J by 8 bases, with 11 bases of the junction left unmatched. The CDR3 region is CASSQSGTGNGEKLFF. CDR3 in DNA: TGTGCCAGCAGCCAGTCGGGGACAGGTAATGGGGAAAAACTGTTTTTT.

CDR3 nucleotide sequence: TGTGCCAGCTCACCTGAGCCGGGATTCATGTTTTCCTACGAGCAGTACTTC. It is translated as CASSPEPGFMFSYEQYF. V and J are TRBV18 and TRBJ2-7; maybe TRBD2 (5 bases). The length of the CDR3 is 17 residues. Germline V CDR1 and CDR2: KGHSH, LQKENI. V shed 3 bases and J shed 1 base, with 19 bases lying between them.

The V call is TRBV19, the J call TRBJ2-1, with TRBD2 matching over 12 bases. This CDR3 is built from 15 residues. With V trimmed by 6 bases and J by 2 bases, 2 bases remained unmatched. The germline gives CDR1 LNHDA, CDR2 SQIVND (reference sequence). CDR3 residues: CASRGTSGPYNEQFF. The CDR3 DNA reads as TGTGCCAGTAGGGGGACTAGCGGGCCCTACAATGAGCAGTTCTTC.

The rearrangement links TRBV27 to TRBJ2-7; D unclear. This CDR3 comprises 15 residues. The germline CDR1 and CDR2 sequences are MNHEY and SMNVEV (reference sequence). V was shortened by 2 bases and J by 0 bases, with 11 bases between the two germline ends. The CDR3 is CASSLTRAVSYEQYF. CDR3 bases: TGTGCCAGCAGTTTAACGCGTGCGGTCTCCTACGAGCAGTACTTC.

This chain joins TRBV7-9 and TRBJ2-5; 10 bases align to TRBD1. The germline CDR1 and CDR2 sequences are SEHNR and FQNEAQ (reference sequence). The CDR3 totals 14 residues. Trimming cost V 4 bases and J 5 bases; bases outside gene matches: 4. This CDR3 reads CASSSDRGKETQYF. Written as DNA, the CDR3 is TGTGCCAGCAGCTCGGACAGGGGGAAGGAGACCCAGTACTTC.

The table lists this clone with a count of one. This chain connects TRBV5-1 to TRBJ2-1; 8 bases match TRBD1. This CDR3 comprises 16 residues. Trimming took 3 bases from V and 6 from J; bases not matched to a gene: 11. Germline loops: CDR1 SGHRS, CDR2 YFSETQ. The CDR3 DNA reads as TGCGCCAGCAGCTCAGGGGGCGGCAGATGGGGCAATGAGCAGTTCTTC. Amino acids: CASSSGGGRWGNEQFF.

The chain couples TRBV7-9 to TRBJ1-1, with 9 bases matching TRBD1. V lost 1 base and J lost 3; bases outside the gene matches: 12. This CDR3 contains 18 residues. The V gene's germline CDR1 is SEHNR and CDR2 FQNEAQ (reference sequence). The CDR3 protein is CASSLDPGQGIRDTEAFF. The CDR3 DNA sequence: TGTGCCAGCAGCTTAGATCCAGGACAGGGGATCAGGGACACTGAAGCTTTCTTT. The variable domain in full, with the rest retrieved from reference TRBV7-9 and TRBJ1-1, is DTGVSQNPRHKITKRGQNVTFRCDPISEHNRLYWYRQTLGQGPEFLTYFQNEAQLEKSRLLSDRFSAERPKGSFSTLEIQRTEQGDSAMYLCASSLDPGQGIRDTEAFFGQGTRLTVV.

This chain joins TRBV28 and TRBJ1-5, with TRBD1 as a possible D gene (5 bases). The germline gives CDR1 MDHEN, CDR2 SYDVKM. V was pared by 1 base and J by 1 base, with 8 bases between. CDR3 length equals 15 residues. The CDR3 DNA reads TGTGCCAGCAGTTTATTCGGGGGAAGCAATCAGCCCCAGCATTTT. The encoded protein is CASSLFGGSNQPQHF. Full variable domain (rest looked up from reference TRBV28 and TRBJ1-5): DVKVTQSSRYLVKRTGEKVFLECVQDMDHENMFWYRQDPGLGLRLIYFSYDVKMKEKGDIPEGYSVSREKKERFSLILESASTNQTSMYLCASSLFGGSNQPQHFGDGTRLSIL.

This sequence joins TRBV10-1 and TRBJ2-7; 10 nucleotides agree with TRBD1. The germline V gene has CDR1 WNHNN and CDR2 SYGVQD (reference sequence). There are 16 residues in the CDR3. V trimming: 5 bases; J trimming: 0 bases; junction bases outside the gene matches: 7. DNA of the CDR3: TGCGCCAGCAGTAGGGGACAGGGGCCCTCCTCCTACGAGCAGTACTTC. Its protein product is CASSRGQGPSSYEQYF.

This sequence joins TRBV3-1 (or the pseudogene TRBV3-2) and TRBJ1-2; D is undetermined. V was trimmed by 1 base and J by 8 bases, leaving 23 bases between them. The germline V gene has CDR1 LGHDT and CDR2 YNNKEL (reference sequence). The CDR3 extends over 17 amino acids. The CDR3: CASSQGSSGALLGGYTF. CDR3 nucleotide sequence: TGTGCCAGCAGCCAAGGTTCATCGGGTGCTTTACTCGGAGGCTACACCTTC.

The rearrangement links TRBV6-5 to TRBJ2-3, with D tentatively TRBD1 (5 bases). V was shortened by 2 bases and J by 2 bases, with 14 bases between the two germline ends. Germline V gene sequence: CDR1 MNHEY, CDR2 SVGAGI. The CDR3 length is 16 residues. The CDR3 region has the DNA TGTGCCAGCAGTTACGGGTCGACAGCGTACACAGATACGCAGTATTTT. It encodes CASSYGSTAYTDTQYF.

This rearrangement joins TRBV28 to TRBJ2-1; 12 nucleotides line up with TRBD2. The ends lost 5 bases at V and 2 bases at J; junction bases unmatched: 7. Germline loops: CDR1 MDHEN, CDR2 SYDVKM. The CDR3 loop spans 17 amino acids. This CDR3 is CASSLRTSGMAYNEQFF. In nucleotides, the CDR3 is TGTGCCAGCAGTCTACGGACTAGCGGGATGGCCTACAATGAGCAGTTCTTC.

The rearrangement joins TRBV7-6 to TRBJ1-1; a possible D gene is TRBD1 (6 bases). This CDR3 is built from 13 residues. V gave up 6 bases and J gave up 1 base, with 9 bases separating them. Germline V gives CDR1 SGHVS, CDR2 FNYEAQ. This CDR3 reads CASRRQENTEAFF. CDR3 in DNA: TGTGCCAGCAGGAGACAGGAGAACACTGAAGCTTTCTTT.

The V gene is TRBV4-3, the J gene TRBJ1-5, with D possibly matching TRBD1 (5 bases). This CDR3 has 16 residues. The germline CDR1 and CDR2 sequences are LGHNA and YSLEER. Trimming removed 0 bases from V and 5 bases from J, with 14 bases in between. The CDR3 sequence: CASSQEFGGVDQPQHF. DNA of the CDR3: TGCGCCAGCAGCCAAGAATTTGGAGGGGTGGATCAGCCCCAGCATTTT.

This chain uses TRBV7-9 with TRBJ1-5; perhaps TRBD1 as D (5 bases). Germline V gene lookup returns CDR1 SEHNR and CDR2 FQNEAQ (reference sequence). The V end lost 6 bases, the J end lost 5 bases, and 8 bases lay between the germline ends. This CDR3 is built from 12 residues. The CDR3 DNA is TGTGCCAGCAGTGACAGTTATCAGCCCCAGCATTTT. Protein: CASSDSYQPQHF.

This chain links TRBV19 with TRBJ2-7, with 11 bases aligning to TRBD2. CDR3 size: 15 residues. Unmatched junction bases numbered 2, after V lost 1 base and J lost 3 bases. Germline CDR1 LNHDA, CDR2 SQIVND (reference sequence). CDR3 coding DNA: TGTGCCAGTAGTATAGGGGGGACTAGCGGCTACGAGCAGTACTTC. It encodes CASSIGGTSGYEQYF.